Listed here are 13 T cell receptor beta chains from one sample, sequenced in a study of blood T cells in healthy people across ages (dated by TCRdb to about 2015). Libraries were made using 5' RACE. Instrument on record: Illumina HiSeq 2500. A second PCR of about 7 to 12 cycles was run with a J-beta primer mix and a sample-barcoded 5' primer. Clones were called with MiXCR by TCRdb after fastp trimmed the public reads at Q25, and only in-frame beta chains were retained. Entries that share a CDR3 protein sequence are merged under the most common genes and DNA. Recorded for this sample are roughly 830,000 distinct CDR3 sequences; approximately 67% of them occurred a single time. The ten top clones hold roughly a quarter of the sample. Material for sequencing was blood. The receptor set was obtained from a man in his thirties or forties in good health.

This clonotype was counted between two and nine times. The rearrangement joins TRBV7-8 to TRBJ2-3; D call uncertain. The CDR3 is made up of 18 amino acids. Trimming left V 5 bases short and J 2 bases short, with 23 bases between. The germline gives CDR1 SGHVS, CDR2 FQNEAQ. CDR3 sequence (DNA): TGTGCCAGCAGCCCCCCTTTTGAATGGGTGAGCTACACAGATACGCAGTATTTT. It is translated as CASSPPFEWVSYTDTQYF.

This clonotype was found a few times. The V gene is TRBV29-1, the J gene TRBJ1-2, with D possibly being TRBD1 (5 bases). The germline V and J ends were trimmed by 3 bases and 5 bases, with 19 bases remaining between them. CDR1 and CDR2 from the germline V gene are SQVTM and ANQGSEA. The CDR3 has 15 residues. The CDR3 region is CSVDPGRSPVYGYTF. In DNA, the CDR3 is TGCAGCGTTGACCCAGGGCGTAGCCCCGTTTATGGCTACACCTTC.

V usage is TRBV6-5 and J usage is TRBJ2-2; maybe TRBD2 (6 bases). The V and J ends lost 5 bases and 14 bases respectively, with 15 bases between them. Germline CDR1 MNHEY, CDR2 SVGAGI. CDR3 length: 12 residues. The CDR3 coding sequence is TGTGCCAGCAGTCCGGGGGACTCGCGCCTGTTTTTT. This sequence encodes CASSPGDSRLFF.

The chain links TRBV29-1 to TRBJ2-5; tentative D call: TRBD2 (6 bases). The ends were cut back, 3 bases at V and 2 bases at J, with 13 bases in the middle. CDR1 and CDR2 (germline): SQVTM, ANQGSEA. The CDR3 covers 14 residues. CDR3 sequence (DNA): TGCAGCGTTGAGATAGCGGACCCTCAAGAGACCCAGTACTTC. This encodes CSVEIADPQETQYF.

The chain has TRBV12-3 or TRBV12-4 and TRBJ1-2, with a tentative D call TRBD1 (5 bases). The CDR3 runs 13 residues. V was pared by 5 bases and J by 8 bases, with 15 bases between. The CDR3 protein is CASSAQGVEGYTF. As DNA, the CDR3 is TGTGCCAGCAGTGCCCAGGGAGTGGAAGGCTACACCTTC.

The chain carries TRBV6-2 or TRBV6-3 and TRBJ2-7, with 9 bases aligning to TRBD2. V gave up 0 bases and J gave up 4 bases; unmatched junction bases: 4. Germline V gene sequence: CDR1 MNHEY, CDR2 SVGEGT. The CDR3 length is 15 residues. The CDR3 region is CASSYSRTSAYEQYF. CDR3 DNA sequence: TGTGCCAGCAGTTACTCCAGGACTAGCGCGTACGAGCAGTACTTC.

The CDR3 nucleotides are TGCAGCGTTGAAGAGGGGTCCTCCTACGAGCAGTACTTC. It is translated as CSVEEGSSYEQYF. The V and J genes are TRBV29-1 and TRBJ2-4; D remains ambiguous. The DNA end favors TRBJ2-7, so the J call may be wrong. CDR1 SQVTM and CDR2 ANQGSEA come from the germline V gene. This CDR3 has 13 residues.

The chain uses TRBV3-1 and TRBJ2-5; 10 nucleotides align to TRBD2. This CDR3 spans 17 amino acids. V trimming: 0 bases; J trimming: 1 base; junction bases outside the gene matches: 5. The V gene's germline CDR1 is LGHDT and CDR2 YNNKEL (reference sequence). CDR3 in DNA: TGTGCCAGCAGCCAAGAAGTAGCGGGGGGATCCCAAGAGACCCAGTACTTC. It is translated as CASSQEVAGGSQETQYF.

The rearrangement joins TRBV29-1 to TRBJ1-2, with TRBD1 identical over 8 bases. Per the germline V gene, CDR1 is SQVTM and CDR2 is ANQGSEA. The length of the CDR3 is 14 residues. V lost 2 bases and J lost 6; bases outside the gene matches: 8. CDR3 region: CSVESGGTGDGYTF. The CDR3 DNA sequence: TGCAGCGTTGAATCCGGAGGGACAGGAGATGGCTACACCTTC.

The chain employs TRBV7-9 and TRBJ2-7, with D perhaps matching TRBD2 (5 bases). The DNA end favors TRBJ2-5, so the J call may be wrong. The germline V gene encodes CDR1 SEHNR and CDR2 FQNEAQ (reference sequence). The CDR3 has 15 amino acids. The CDR3 spells CASSLCVRPGETQYF. For the CDR3, the DNA is TGTGCCAGCAGCTTATGTGTCAGGCCGGGGGAGACCCAGTACTTC.

The rearrangement joins TRBV27 to TRBJ2-5; 11 nucleotides match TRBD2. Germline V lookup: CDR1 MNHEY, CDR2 SMNVEV (reference sequence). V gave up 4 bases and J gave up 11 bases; unmatched junction bases: 15. CDR3 length: 16 residues. CDR3 DNA sequence: TGTGCCAGCAGTTCAGGGACTAGCGGCAGTATCTACGATCAGTACTTC. This codes for CASSSGTSGSIYDQYF.

The chain has TRBV4-2 and TRBJ1-2, with 9 bases matching TRBD1. With V trimmed by 1 base and J by 8 bases, 5 bases remained unmatched. The CDR3 spans 14 residues. Looked up from germline, CDR1 is LGHNA and CDR2 is YNFKEQ. DNA of the CDR3: TGTGCCAGCAGCCAAGCTTGGACAGGGGAGGGCTACACCTTC. Its protein product is CASSQAWTGEGYTF.

This clonotype has at least ten counts. V usage is TRBV7-8 and J usage is TRBJ2-3; D is perhaps TRBD1 (6 bases). The germline V gene encodes CDR1 SGHVS and CDR2 FQNEAQ. This CDR3 contains 13 residues. Trimming removed 5 bases from V and 5 bases from J, with 11 bases in between. CDR3 residues: CASSAGTQDTQYF. Here the CDR3 DNA reads TGTGCCAGCAGCGCTGGGACACAAGATACGCAGTATTTT.